This T cell receptor beta chain was identified in a study of blood T cell repertoires in COVID-19. Background on the study: T cells, B-cell-depleted T cells, or PBMCs supplied cDNA or gDNA.

The CDR3 is 16 residues long. CDR1 SNHLY and CDR2 FYNNEI come from the germline V gene. To note about this clone: The junction departs from the called germline gene at one end, perhaps through a read error.

Assay: immunoSEQ multiplex PCR; the TCRdb copy retains only in-frame clones and omits some. The sample records roughly 230,000 clones, over 65% being singletons. The source of this sequence is a woman aged 60 to 75 who had recovered from COVID-19. The chain carries TRBV2 and TRBJ2-3, with D possibly being TRBD2 (7 bases). Sequencing input: PBMCs or T cells enriched from blood (not recorded which). The CDR3 sequence: CASRGVGGAPTGTQYF. The CDR3 nucleotides are TGTGCCAGCAGGGGAGTGGGGGGGGCCCCGACAGGTACGCAGTATTTT.